Detailed here is one T cell receptor beta chain. Its antigen is not identified. The PCR used 60 Vbeta and 13 Jbeta primers. The data were produced by immunoSEQ multiplex PCR, yet TCRdb's version contains in-frame clones alone and is incomplete. The sample holds over 100,000 clones, 75% to 90% seen once. The germline V gene has CDR1 SGHTA and CDR2 FQGNSA. The CDR3 loop spans 13 amino acids. J was trimmed by 12 bases and V by 0 bases; bases with no gene match: 4. The sample belongs to a study of cytomegalovirus exposure and HLA in healthy donors. General study findings and limits: Reports credit the classifier with highly specific, highly sensitive diagnosis of cytomegalovirus status.

This chain connects TRBV7-2 to TRBJ1-3, with 8 bases identical to TRBD1. The sequenced sample was PBMCs. This sequence originates from a man aged 35-49 years in good health and CMV-seronegative. Written as DNA, the CDR3 is TGTGCCAGCAGCTTAGCCCGGGACAGGCTCATATATTTT. Translated: CASSLARDRLIYF.